This T cell receptor (beta chain) emerged from a study of blood T cells in healthy people across ages. A sample-barcoded 5' primer and a J-beta primer mix were used in a second PCR of roughly 6 to 11 cycles. TCRdb re-derived calls from the 5' RACE reads in MiXCR, one entry per CDR3 protein. Of hundreds of thousands of distinct CDR3 sequences listed, around 26% were seen once; the top ten hold 15% to 20%. Sample: blood. The receptor was isolated from a woman of 80 years or more in good health.

CDR3 sequence reads: CASSLAYGPNSPLHF. Here the CDR3 DNA reads TGTGCCAGCAGTTTAGCGTACGGCCCAAATTCACCCCTCCACTTT. This chain joins TRBV28 and TRBJ1-6, with D uncertain. Germline values: CDR1 MDHEN, CDR2 SYDVKM. The CDR3 runs to 15 residues. The ends were cut back, 2 bases at V and 7 bases at J, with 12 bases in the middle.